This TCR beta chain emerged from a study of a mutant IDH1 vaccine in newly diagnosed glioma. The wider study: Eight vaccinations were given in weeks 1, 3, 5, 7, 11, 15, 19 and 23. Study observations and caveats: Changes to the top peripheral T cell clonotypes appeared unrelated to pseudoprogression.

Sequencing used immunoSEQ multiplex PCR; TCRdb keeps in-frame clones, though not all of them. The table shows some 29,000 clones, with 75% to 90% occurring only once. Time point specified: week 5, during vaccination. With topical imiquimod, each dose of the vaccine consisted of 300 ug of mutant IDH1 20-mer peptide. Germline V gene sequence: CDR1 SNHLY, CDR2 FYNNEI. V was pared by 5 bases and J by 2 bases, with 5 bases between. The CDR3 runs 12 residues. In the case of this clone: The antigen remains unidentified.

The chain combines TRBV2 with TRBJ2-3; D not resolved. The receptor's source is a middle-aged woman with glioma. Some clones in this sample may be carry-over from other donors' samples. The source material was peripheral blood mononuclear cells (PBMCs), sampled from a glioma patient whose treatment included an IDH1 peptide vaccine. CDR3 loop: CASSLDTDTQYF. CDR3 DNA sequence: TGTGCCAGCAGTCTCGACACAGATACGCAGTATTTT.